These 2 T cell receptor beta chains were all obtained from the same sample, sequenced in a study. In TCRdb, the 5' RACE reads were re-called with MiXCR into one record per CDR3 protein. The top ten hold 3.5% to 4% of the sample, which has approximately 31,000 distinct CDR3 sequences, about 25% seen once. Sequenced input: naive CD4+ T cells sorted from a lymph node. Noted subset: naive CD4+ T cells, CD4+CD45RA+CD25-. These receptors all come from a female donor with breast cancer.

This clonotype is termed medium-sized. J is TRBJ1-5 and V is TRBV10-2; D possibly corresponds to TRBD1 (5 bases). The germline V gene encodes CDR1 WSHSY and CDR2 SAAADI. CDR3 length: 16 residues. The V end lost 6 bases, the J end lost 3 bases, and 18 bases lay between the germline ends. The CDR3 nucleotides read TGCGCCAGCAGAGAGACCGGGACGGCATACAATCAGCCCCAGCATTTT. Translated: CASRETGTAYNQPQHF.

This rearrangement joins TRBV10-3 to TRBJ1-1; 7 positions agree with TRBD1. The CDR3 spans 12 residues. Germline values: CDR1 ENHRY, CDR2 SYGVKD. V shed 8 bases and J 4 bases; nucleotides not matched to a gene: 4. The CDR3 sequence: CAIGRQGTEAFF. DNA of the CDR3: TGTGCCATCGGCAGACAGGGCACTGAAGCTTTCTTT.